This T cell receptor (beta chain) stems from a study of PD-1 blockade in classical Hodgkin lymphoma (dated by TCRdb to between 2020 and 2021). The study in broad terms: Nivolumab dosing was 3 mg/kg intravenously every 2 weeks, continuing until either disease progression or unacceptable toxicity. The study used TCR beta sequencing and CyTOF to define a peripheral blood immune signature of response to PD-1 blockade in classical Hodgkin lymphoma.

What the research found in general, with its limitations: Baseline TCR diversity was reported as lower in newly diagnosed patients than in healthy donors, and lower still in relapsed/refractory patients. Lower diversity was seen in patients whose nivolumab began less than 1 year after ASCT, and these patients were left out of later analyses so that immune reconstitution would not confound the results. Only a single clinical trial cohort was studied, and what caused the repertoire differences, possibly disease activity or prior therapy, remained undefined. Trial patients with a complete response had baseline diversity similar to that of newly diagnosed patients, while partial responders and progressors had significantly lower diversity. CD4+ but not CD8+ TCR diversity rose significantly by C4D1 (p=0.0027 vs p=0.16), most apparent in complete responders (p=0.02).

From a lookup of the germline V gene, CDR1 and CDR2 are SGHRS and YFSETQ. The CDR3 covers 15 residues, taking in both the cysteine and the phenylalanine. The retained sequence is limited to the CDR3, 45 bases, with the frame set at the first base. Trimmed from V: 4 bases; trimmed from J: 1 base; junction bases lacking a gene match: 6. The Qiagen DNeasy kit was used to extract genomic DNA from unsorted PBMCs and from the negatively selected CD4+ and CD8+ fractions. Amplification of TCR beta CDR3 regions was done by immunoSEQ multiplex PCR with primers that anneal to V and J segments. A synthetic immune receptor repertoire was used to minimize amplification bias, and remaining bias was computationally removed after sequencing. The authors' pipeline ran thus. Custom Python scripts were used to quantify repertoire diversity as the Shannon entropy index. The unsorted, CD4+ and CD8+ repertoires were each analyzed separately, with the exception of combined analyses, where CD4+ and CD8+ sequences were merged in silico. A clone was considered expanded if an increase in frequency of at least 2-fold after treatment relative to C1D1 was found, and a pseudocount of 0.5 was applied to clones undetected at baseline. Clones with 0 or 1 copy at C1D1 were defined as singleton clones, while clones with 2 or more copies were defined as non-singleton clones. Clones expanded in unsorted samples were labelled as CD4+, CD8+ or unknown by matching protein sequences in sorted samples from the same patient. Wilcoxon tests on paired samples were used to test diversity changes from C1D1 to C4D1. In TCRdb, the immuneACCESS table is reduced to in-frame sequences with V and J assigned. These tables do not hold every clone; where another copy was compared, an unresolved V gene accounts for under half, and the others remain unexplained. V and J calls and clone size are as listed in that table; D and trimming were resolved from the DNA. The sample table contains approximately 61,000 clones; only one count was recorded for 70% to 90% of them. The ten largest clonotypes hold over 7.5% of the sample.

With respect to this clone: This receptor's antigen is unknown. Per-base qualities were not stored, and no clone one base away is much larger.

The intended sense of this specimen's time point label: cycle 4 day 1 (C4D1), after around six weeks of nivolumab. Every trial patient had relapsed after autologous stem cell transplantation, and cohorts A, B and C differed in prior brentuximab vedotin exposure. The trial cohort was composed of approximately 60 patients with relapsed/refractory classical Hodgkin lymphoma, for whom complete response, partial response or progressive disease was recorded as best overall response. Single-agent nivolumab was administered to trial patients in the multi-cohort phase II CheckMate 205 trial. Best overall response was determined by an independent review committee according to the 2007 International Working Group response criteria. Trial PBMCs were collected immediately before nivolumab initiation (C1D1) and during therapy at cycle 2 day 1 and cycle 4 day 1. After peripheral blood was drawn into 8 mL Vacutainer Cell Preparation Tubes, PBMCs were isolated by centrifugation and then cryopreserved.

The specimen comprised peripheral blood mononuclear cells (PBMCs), sampled before the fourth cycle of nivolumab. The origin of this receptor is a human donor with classical Hodgkin lymphoma. The rearrangement combines TRBV5-1 with TRBJ2-3; the central 7 bases match TRBD1. The bases read TGCGCCAGCAGCGGGCAGGGGGAAGGCACAGATACGCAGTATTTT. It is translated as CASSGQGEGTDTQYF. Supplemented by the reference TRBV5-1 and TRBJ2-3 proteins around the CDR3, the complete variable domain is KAGVTQTPRYLIKTRGQQVTLSCSPISGHRSVSWYQQTPGQGLQFLFEYFSETQRNKGNFPGRFSGRQFSNSRSEMNVSTLELGDSALYLCASSGQGEGTDTQYFGPGTRLTVL.